These T cell receptor beta chains were read from a single sample in a study of cytomegalovirus exposure and HLA in healthy donors. The method was immunoSEQ multiplex PCR; TCRdb's version includes in-frame clones alone and lacks a portion of them. The profile shows over 150,000 clones, roughly 82% of them singletons. The sequencing sample was made of PBMCs. These TCRs come from a man aged 45 to 65 in good health and CMV-seropositive. Each CDR3 is given with its conserved first and last residue. The order of the fields is J gene, V gene, CDR3 protein.

TRBJ2-7,TRBV27,CASSLRAGSSYEQYF
TRBJ2-6,TRBV19,CASSQGDSGANVLTF
TRBJ2-5,TRBV19,CASSWSTGRETQYF
TRBJ1-2,TRBV4-3,CASSQEVQGRPYGYTF
TRBJ2-3,TRBV11-2,CASSRREPWDTQYF
TRBJ2-7,TRBV13,CASSLGVPAYEQYF
TRBJ1-2,TRBV4-2,CASSLGLGYTF
TRBJ2-3,TRBV7-2,CASSLAHLAGRVDTQYF
TRBJ2-1,TRBV28,CASSFRRDRGNEQFF
TRBJ1-3,TRBV5-8,CASSHRVQGNTIYF
TRBJ2-5,TRBV4-3,CASSQTSGGETQYF
TRBJ2-1,TRBV6-1,CASSDYRGRHNEQFF
TRBJ1-1,TRBV6-1,CASTVQGNTEAFF
TRBJ1-2,TRBV6-6,CASSYETATNYGYTF
TRBJ2-3,TRBV9,CASSPRGHSTDTQYF
TRBJ1-1,TRBV5-1,CASSLGQDMNTEAFF
TRBJ2-1,TRBV4-3,CASSQDRSGAYNEQFF
TRBJ2-5,TRBV7-7,CASSPNKGMETQYF